The 6 T cell receptor beta chains presented below share a single source sample, sequenced in a study of blood T cells in healthy people across ages. Together with a sample-barcoded 5' primer, a J-beta primer mix was included in a second PCR lasting roughly 7 to 11 cycles. One entry per CDR3 protein results from TCRdb running MiXCR on the 5' RACE reads. The repertoire holds roughly 1,500,000 distinct CDR3 sequences, around 39% seen once, with around 8% in the top ten. The specimen sequenced was blood. These receptors were taken from a woman under 30 in good health.

This clonotype has only a few counts. The chain employs TRBV28 and TRBJ2-2, with D possibly being TRBD2 (6 bases). Germline lookup yields CDR1 MDHEN and CDR2 SYDVKM. This CDR3 spans 16 amino acids. V gave up 3 bases and J gave up 2 bases, with 13 bases separating them. CDR3 coding DNA: TGTGCCAGCAGTTTTACGGCAGGACTAAACACCGGGGAGCTGTTTTTT. It specifies CASSFTAGLNTGELFF. Drawing the rest from reference TRBV28 and TRBJ2-2, the complete variable domain is DVKVTQSSRYLVKRTGEKVFLECVQDMDHENMFWYRQDPGLGLRLIYFSYDVKMKEKGDIPEGYSVSREKKERFSLILESASTNQTSMYLCASSFTAGLNTGELFFGEGSRLTVL.

This sequence joins TRBV15 and TRBJ1-4; a possible D gene is TRBD1 (6 bases). The germline V and J ends were trimmed by 0 bases and 8 bases, with 16 bases remaining between them. The CDR3 runs to 16 residues. Looked up from germline, CDR1 is LNHNV and CDR2 is YYDKDF (reference sequence). CDR3 sequence (DNA): TGTGCCACCAGCAGAGATGGGGGCAGGGAACCCGAAAAACTGTTTTTT. The encoded protein is CATSRDGGREPEKLFF.

The chain is built from TRBV12-3 or TRBV12-4 and TRBJ2-7; D tentatively reads TRBD1 or TRBD2 (5 bases each). The CDR3 is made up of 17 amino acids. Trimming took off 3 bases at V and 1 base at J, with 19 bases between the two ends. The CDR3 bases are TGTGCCAGCAGTTTTTCAGGGACCCTGCTAAAATCCTACGAGCAGTACTTC. As protein: CASSFSGTLLKSYEQYF.

This clonotype came up a few times. The V and J genes are TRBV12-3 or TRBV12-4 and TRBJ2-1; the D is unclear. Trimming cost V 5 bases and J 6 bases, with 8 bases left between them. The CDR3 sequence is 12 residues long. The CDR3 protein is CASSLQLNEQFF. CDR3 DNA sequence: TGTGCCAGCAGTCTACAGCTCAATGAGCAGTTCTTC.

J is TRBJ2-6 and V is TRBV6-1; weak D call: TRBD1 (5 bases). Trimming removed 1 base from V and 0 bases from J, with 16 bases in between. CDR3 length: 19 amino acids. Germline CDR1 and CDR2: MNHNS and SASEGT. CDR3: CASSEVLAGMSSGANVLTF. The CDR3 bases are TGTGCCAGCAGTGAAGTATTGGCAGGGATGAGCTCTGGGGCCAACGTCCTGACTTTC.

In this sample, this clonotype turned up a few times. The chain combines TRBV12-3 or TRBV12-4 with TRBJ2-3; possible D gene TRBD2, 7 bases. V lost 2 bases and J 2 bases, leaving 20 bases between the germline ends. This CDR3 region has 18 residues. The CDR3 loop reads CASSLNRGGRASTDTQYF. CDR3 sequence (DNA): TGTGCCAGCAGTTTAAATCGAGGGGGGAGGGCCTCCACAGATACGCAGTATTTT.